A selection of T cell receptor beta chains follows, all from one sample in a study of cytomegalovirus exposure and HLA in healthy donors. Profiling relied on immunoSEQ multiplex PCR, and the TCRdb table lists in-frame clones only, not all of them. The sample contains over 110,000 clones, 55% to 80% of which appear only once. The sample comprised PBMCs. These receptors all come from a woman in her 40s in good health and CMV-seronegative. The CDR3 runs from the conserved cysteine through the conserved F or W. D genes are given only for firm matches. Expanded clones get a size class; other rows say once, few or many, or leave the size out.

>TRBJ2-1|TRBV2|once|.
TGTGCCAGCAGTATAGAGGGTTTGGATGAGCAGTTCTTC
CASSIEGLDEQFF
>TRBJ1-4|TRBV5-6|.|.
TGTGCCAGCAGCTTGGATTCGGGTGAAAAACTGTTTTTT
CASSLDSGEKLFF
>TRBJ2-5|TRBV4-1|.|.
TGCGCCAGCAGCCAAGATGCCCCAGGGACCCAGTACTTC
CASSQDAPGTQYF
>TRBJ2-7|TRBV18|.|TRBD1
TGTGCCAGCTCACCACCAGGGGGCGTCGACGAGCAGTACTTC
CASSPPGGVDEQYF
>TRBJ2-3|TRBV11-3|.|TRBD1
TGTGCCAGCAGCTCTCCGGGACAGTCGAAAGATACGCAGTATTTT
CASSSPGQSKDTQYF
>TRBJ2-3|TRBV28|.|.
TGTGCCAGCAGTAATAGGGGAAGCACAGATACGCAGTATTTT
CASSNRGSTDTQYF
>TRBJ2-3|TRBV5-4|.|TRBD2
TGTGCCAGCAGCCTCACTAGCGGGGGCGGGGATACGCAGTATTTT
CASSLTSGGGDTQYF
>TRBJ2-1|TRBV6-5|once|TRBD1
TGTGCCAGCAGTTACGGGACAGAAGTCAATGAGCAGTTCTTC
CASSYGTEVNEQFF
>TRBJ1-5|TRBV28|.|TRBD1
TGTGCCAGCAGGAGGGGGACAGGATATAGCAATCAGCCCCAGCATTTT
CASRRGTGYSNQPQHF
>TRBJ2-3|TRBV7-6|.|TRBD1
TGTGCCAGCAGCCGACAGGGCGTACTCACAGATACGCAGTATTTT
CASSRQGVLTDTQYF
>TRBJ1-2|TRBV30|.|.
TGTGCCTGGGGACAAAGCTATGGCTACACCTTC
CAWGQSYGYTF
>TRBJ1-2|TRBV18|.|TRBD1
TGTGCCAGCTCACCACGGCAGGGGGCGAGTAACTATGGCTACACCTTC
CASSPRQGASNYGYTF
>TRBJ2-5|TRBV5-6|.|TRBD2
TGTGCCAGCAGCAGCTGGACTAGGGTCGCGGAGACCCAGTACTTC
CASSSWTRVAETQYF
>TRBJ2-2|TRBV5-6|.|.
TGTGCCGGCAGCTTTAGACAGGGAGGAACCGGGGAGCTGTTTTTT
CAGSFRQGGTGELFF
>TRBJ1-1|TRBV4-1|.|.
TGCGCCAGCAGCCAAGGGGTAGGGGGTGGGTCGGAAGCTTTCTTT
CASSQGVGGGSEAFF
>TRBJ2-2|TRBV7-9|.|.
TGTGCCAGCAGCTTAGTCCGATTAGCTAGCACCGGGGAGCTGTTTTTT
CASSLVRLASTGELFF
>TRBJ1-1|TRBV19|once|.
TGTGCCAGTAGCCCTGGGGGGAATGAAGCTTTCTTT
CASSPGGNEAFF
>TRBJ2-2|TRBV29-1|.|.
TGCAGCGTTGGCGGGGAAGGAGCCGGGGAGCTGTTTTTT
CSVGGEGAGELFF
>TRBJ2-2|TRBV27|.|TRBD1
TGTGCCAGGACAGGGAAGGGCGGGGAGCTGTTTTTT
CARTGKGGELFF
>TRBJ2-5|TRBV6-6|few|.
TGTGCCAGCAGTTACTCGAGGTTTGCGCAGGGAGAGACCCAGTACTTC
CASSYSRFAQGETQYF
>TRBJ2-1|TRBV7-3|.|.
TGTGCCAGCAGCTTGGACGGGAACAATGAGCAGTTCTTC
CASSLDGNNEQFF
>TRBJ2-7|TRBV2|.|.
TGTGCCAGCGGCAGTTTCTCCTACGAGCAGTACTTC
CASGSFSYEQYF
>TRBJ1-1|TRBV4-1|.|.
TGCGCCAGCAGCCTAAGCCCGGGAGGGACTGAAGCTTTCTTT
CASSLSPGGTEAFF
>TRBJ2-1|TRBV6-5|.|TRBD2
TGTGCCAGCAGTTACGGGTGGCGGGGGGGTAATGAGCAGTTCTTC
CASSYGWRGGNEQFF
>TRBJ2-5|TRBV29-1|.|.
TGCAGCGTTGGGGCTTCTACGGAGGACCAGTACTTC
CSVGASTEDQYF
>TRBJ1-2|TRBV6-1|few|.
TGTGCCAGCAGTGAAGCAGACACAGGGAGCTATGGCTACACCTTC
CASSEADTGSYGYTF
>TRBJ2-3|TRBV5-6|once|TRBD1
TGTGCCAGCCAACGATTGGACAGGGCCCTTGAACCCACAGATACGCAGTATTTT
CASQRLDRALEPTDTQYF
>TRBJ2-1|TRBV5-1|.|.
TGCGCCAGCAGCTTGGAGCCGGGCAATGAGCAGTTCTTC
CASSLEPGNEQFF
>TRBJ2-1|TRBV15|.|.
TGTGCCACCAGCCGATACCAAGGGGCCGAGCAGTTCTTC
CATSRYQGAEQFF
>TRBJ1-2|TRBV5-1|few|TRBD1
TGCGCCAGCAGCTTGGAGCCCGACAGGGGCTATGGCTACACCTTC
CASSLEPDRGYGYTF
>TRBJ1-4|TRBV2|.|.
TGTGCCAGCAGTGACCCGGGAGGGACCGAGGGAGAAAAACTGTTTTTT
CASSDPGGTEGEKLFF
>TRBJ2-7|TRBV15|.|.
TGTGCCACCAGCAGAGGGGAGGAGACGAACGAGCAGTACTTC
CATSRGEETNEQYF
>TRBJ1-2|TRBV2|.|.
TGTGCCAGCAAAGTGAATTTTCTTTCGACCCACGGGGACTATGGCTACACCTTC
CASKVNFLSTHGDYGYTF
>TRBJ2-3|TRBV10-3|once|.
TGTGCCATCCGTAGTAGCGGCGCATCAGATACGCAGTATTTT
CAIRSSGASDTQYF
>TRBJ1-1|TRBV18|.|TRBD1
TGTGCCAGCTTATCGACAGGGGCGAATATTAACACTGAAGCTTTCTTT
CASLSTGANINTEAFF
>TRBJ1-6|TRBV2|few|.
TGTGCCAGCAGTGTTTGGGCAGGAACGTTTAATTCACCCCTCCACTTT
CASSVWAGTFNSPLHF
>TRBJ1-6|TRBV7-2|.|.
TGTGCCAGCAGCTCCCAAGACAGTTCTCATTCACCCCTCCACTTT
CASSSQDSSHSPLHF
>TRBJ2-1|TRBV5-4|.|TRBD2
TGTGCCAGCAGCTCGGGGGTAGCGGGGGGGGGAAATGAGCAGTTCTTC
CASSSGVAGGGNEQFF
>TRBJ1-1|TRBV29-1|.|.
TGCAGCGTTACCGCCTCAGGAACGAGTGAAGCTTTCTTT
CSVTASGTSEAFF
>TRBJ1-4|TRBV28|.|.
TGTGCCAGCTCATCAGGGGACGCTGAAAAACTGTTTTTT
CASSSGDAEKLFF
>TRBJ1-1|TRBV6-5|.|.
TGTGCCAGCCTGGCAGACAGCCCAATGAACACTGAAGCTTTCTTT
CASLADSPMNTEAFF
>TRBJ2-6|TRBV4-1|.|.
TGCGCCAGCAGCCACGACTCAGCTGGGGCCAACGTCCTGACTTTC
CASSHDSAGANVLTF
>TRBJ1-1|TRBV6-5|few|.
TGTGCCAGCAGTTACGTAGAGAACACTGAAGCTTTCTTT
CASSYVENTEAFF
>TRBJ2-5|TRBV2|.|.
TGTGCCAGCACTGAAAATACCCTCGGGGACCAGTACTTC
CASTENTLGDQYF